The 24 T cell receptor beta chains presented below share a single source sample, sequenced in a study of immune evolution from preneoplasia to lung adenocarcinoma. Data came from immunoSEQ multiplex PCR; TCRdb stores just in-frame clones and leaves some out. This sample yields about 6,300 clones, of which roughly 85% are seen a single time; 3% belongs to the top ten. Sequenced sample: FFPE minimally invasive lung adenocarcinoma tissue. Receptors were obtained from a person aged 60-79 years with lung adenocarcinoma.

The V call is TRBV6-6, the J call TRBJ2-2, with 10 bases matching TRBD2. Germline loops: CDR1 MNHNY, CDR2 SVGAGI (reference sequence). The trim removed 4 bases at V and 6 bases at J, leaving 8 bases unmatched. CDR3 size: 16 residues. CDR3: CASSSGKRGGPGELFF. DNA of the CDR3: TGTGCCAGCAGTTCGGGAAAGCGGGGGGGCCCCGGGGAGCTGTTTTTT.

The chain recombines TRBV7-2 with TRBJ1-4, with TRBD1 matching over 8 bases. CDR3 length: 15 residues. CDR1 is SGHTA, CDR2 FQGNSA, per germline. Trimming removed 4 bases from V and 7 bases from J; junction bases left unmatched: 8. CDR3 DNA: TGTGCCAGCAGCTACTACAGGGGGGGAGTTGAAAAACTGTTTTTT. Its translation is CASSYYRGGVEKLFF. Looking up the rest from reference TRBV7-2 and TRBJ1-4 gives the full variable domain: GAGVSQSPSNKVTEKGKDVELRCDPISGHTALYWYRQSLGQGLEFLIYFQGNSAPDKSGLPSDRFSAERTGGSVSTLTIQRTQQEDSAVYLCASSYYRGGVEKLFFGSGTQLSVL.

This clone was seen just once. The V call is TRBV4-2, the J call TRBJ1-2, with 8 bases matching TRBD1. Per the germline V gene, CDR1 is LGHNA and CDR2 is YNFKEQ. The CDR3 is 14 residues long. The J segment lost 7 bases and the V segment lost 6 bases, leaving 10 bases of the junction unmatched. The CDR3 nucleotides read TGTGCCAGCAGGTATACAGGGGGAGTTGGTGGCTACACCTTC. Its translation is CASRYTGGVGGYTF.

The rearrangement joins TRBV30 to TRBJ1-5; tentative D call: TRBD1 (5 bases). This CDR3 spans 14 amino acids. The germline V gene has CDR1 GTSNPN and CDR2 SVGIG (reference sequence). V was pared by 5 bases and J by 3 bases, with 14 bases between. The CDR3 coding sequence is TGTGCCTGGGGTGCCGGGACTCCCAATCAGCCCCAGCATTTT. Translated: CAWGAGTPNQPQHF.

V and J are TRBV6-4 and TRBJ2-1; 13 bases agree with TRBD2. Per the germline V gene, CDR1 is MRHNA and CDR2 is SNTAGT. The V and J ends lost 10 bases and 7 bases, in that order; junction bases with no gene match: 7. CDR3 length: 14 amino acids. CDR3 residues: CATTPLAGGNEQFF. In nucleotides, the CDR3 is TGTGCCACAACACCACTAGCGGGGGGGAATGAGCAGTTCTTC.

The chain combines TRBV30 with TRBJ1-5; no clear D. Germline lookup yields CDR1 GTSNPN and CDR2 SVGIG (reference sequence). V lost 2 bases and J 3 bases, leaving 8 bases between the germline ends. The CDR3 is 13 amino acids. This CDR3 is CAWSPSLNQPQHF. The CDR3 DNA is TGTGCCTGGAGTCCCAGCCTCAATCAGCCCCAGCATTTT.

The gene calls are TRBV19 and TRBJ2-3; 12 nucleotides line up with TRBD2. Germline V gives CDR1 LNHDA, CDR2 SQIVND (reference sequence). V lost 8 bases and J lost 1; bases outside the gene matches: 13. The CDR3 sequence is 18 residues long. The CDR3 DNA reads as TGTGCCAGTGGGCACGGGACTAGCGGGCCGATCGGCACAGATACGCAGTATTTT. This translates into CASGHGTSGPIGTDTQYF.

The chain links TRBV7-9 to TRBJ2-3; TRBD2 aligns across 7 bases. Germline lookup yields CDR1 SEHNR and CDR2 FQNEAQ (reference sequence). The CDR3 runs to 16 residues. The V and J ends lost 1 base and 5 bases, in that order; junction bases with no gene match: 9. The CDR3 spells CASSLGGRASVDTQYF. CDR3 coding DNA: TGTGCCAGCAGCTTAGGAGGGAGGGCCTCCGTAGATACGCAGTATTTT.

The V call is TRBV6-4, the J call TRBJ2-3, with D possibly matching TRBD2 (6 bases). The CDR3 has 14 amino acids. Germline V CDR1 and CDR2: MRHNA, SNTAGT. V dropped 3 bases and J dropped 2 bases, with 9 bases sitting between them. The CDR3 region is CASSDGGDTDTQYF. For the CDR3, the DNA is TGTGCCAGCAGTGATGGCGGGGACACAGATACGCAGTATTTT.

The chain links TRBV7-2 to TRBJ2-2; 9 bases are a match to TRBD2. The V gene end was trimmed by 6 bases and the J gene end by 0 bases; junction bases not matched to a gene: 5. This CDR3 spans 16 amino acids. The germline gives CDR1 SGHTA, CDR2 FQGNSA. In DNA, the CDR3 is TGTGCCAGCAGGAAGACTAGCGGCACGAACACCGGGGAGCTGTTTTTT. As protein: CASRKTSGTNTGELFF.

This chain uses TRBV7-2 with TRBJ2-5; TRBD2 matches 10 bases. Germline CDR1 is SGHTA and CDR2 is FQGNSA. Trimming took 6 bases from V and 2 from J; bases not matched to a gene: 3. The CDR3 contains 14 residues. The CDR3 spells CASSRTSGQETQYF. The CDR3 DNA is TGTGCCAGCAGTCGGACTAGCGGACAAGAGACCCAGTACTTC. Looking up the rest from reference TRBV7-2 and TRBJ2-5 gives the full variable domain: GAGVSQSPSNKVTEKGKDVELRCDPISGHTALYWYRQSLGQGLEFLIYFQGNSAPDKSGLPSDRFSAERTGGSVSTLTIQRTQQEDSAVYLCASSRTSGQETQYFGPGTRLLVL.

In its sample, this clone was seen once. The genes are TRBV27 and TRBJ1-2; 7 bases fit TRBD1. Trimming cost V 0 bases and J 7 bases; bases outside gene matches: 5. Germline V gene sequence: CDR1 MNHEY, CDR2 SMNVEV (reference sequence). The CDR3 contains 14 residues. The CDR3 DNA follows: TGTGCCAGCAGTTTATCAGGGGGCATTGGTGGCTACACCTTC. Protein sequence: CASSLSGGIGGYTF.

The chain combines TRBV12-5 with TRBJ2-2; D remains ambiguous. From germline, CDR1 is LGHNT and CDR2 FRNRAP. The CDR3 covers 12 residues. V lost 8 bases, J lost 6 bases, and 10 bases lay in between. This CDR3 reads CASSPYSGELFF. The DNA of the CDR3 is TGTGCTAGTTCCCCTTATTCCGGGGAGCTGTTTTTT.

The chain employs TRBV18 and TRBJ1-4, with a tentative D call TRBD1 (5 bases). With 3 bases removed from V and 2 bases from J, the gap between germline ends came to 7 bases. The V gene's germline CDR1 is KGHSH and CDR2 LQKENI. The CDR3 consists of 14 residues. The chain's CDR3 is CASSPTATNEKLFF. The CDR3 coding sequence is TGTGCCAGCTCACCGACAGCGACTAATGAAAAACTGTTTTTT.

V gene TRBV6-9 combines with J gene TRBJ1-4; 9 bases are shared with TRBD1. The trim removed 11 bases at V and 0 bases at J, leaving 10 bases unmatched. The length of the CDR3 is 16 residues. Germline V gene data show CDR1 as MNHGY and CDR2 as SVAAGI. CDR3 DNA: TGTGCCCCTGGATGGGACAGGGCCGCAACTAATGAAAAACTGTTTTTT. It codes for CAPGWDRAATNEKLFF.

This chain uses TRBV7-9 with TRBJ1-3, with 7 bases that match TRBD1. Germline values: CDR1 SEHNR, CDR2 FQNEAQ (reference sequence). V was pared by 5 bases and J by 3 bases, with 7 bases of the junction left unmatched. The CDR3 is made up of 15 amino acids. CDR3 sequence (DNA): TGTGCCAGCAGCAAAACAGGGGTAAGTGGAAACACCATATATTTT. Residues: CASSKTGVSGNTIYF.

The table lists this clone with a count of one. The CDR3 DNA is TGTGCCAGTAGTATCCGCCACAGGGCTGATCAGCCCCAGCATTTT. Its protein is CASSIRHRADQPQHF. V is TRBV19 and J is TRBJ1-5; D may be TRBD1 (6 bases). The CDR3 loop spans 15 amino acids. The germline V gene has CDR1 LNHDA and CDR2 SQIVND (reference sequence). V shed 3 bases and J shed 5 bases, with 14 bases lying between them.

This clone appeared a few times. This chain uses TRBV30 with TRBJ1-2; 7 bases map to TRBD1. V dropped 4 bases and J dropped 14; count of bases not matched to a gene: 13. CDR1 and CDR2 from the germline V gene are GTSNPN and SVGIG (reference sequence). The CDR3 extends over 12 amino acids. The CDR3 bases are TGTGCCTGGAACCCAGCGACAGGGTTTGGAACCTTC. Protein: CAWNPATGFGTF. The full variable domain, its missing parts supplied by reference TRBV30 and TRBJ1-2, is SQTIHQWPATLVQPVGSPLSLECTVEGTSNPNLYWYRQAAGRGLQLLFYSVGIGQISSEVPQNLSASRPQDRQFILSSKKLLLSDSGFYLCAWNPATGFGTFGSGTRLTVV.

This rearrangement joins TRBV19 to TRBJ2-7; D unresolved. The CDR3 has 14 residues. Deletions cut 4 bases from V and 3 bases from J, with 13 bases between. Looked up from germline, CDR1 is LNHDA and CDR2 is SQIVND (reference sequence). CDR3 amino acids: CASSTHSAYYEQYF. In DNA, the CDR3 is TGTGCCAGTAGTACCCATTCAGCTTACTACGAGCAGTACTTC.

The count of this clone is one. The chain joins TRBV7-9 to TRBJ2-7; a possible D gene is TRBD1 (5 bases). V gave up 4 bases and J gave up 7 bases, with 20 bases separating them. Looked up from germline, CDR1 is SEHNR and CDR2 is FQNEAQ (reference sequence). The length of the CDR3 is 15 residues. CDR3 coding DNA: TGTGCCAGCAGCTCCCATGGACATTCCTCTTTGGAGCAGTACTTC. This encodes CASSSHGHSSLEQYF.

The chain has TRBV5-1 and TRBJ1-2; tentatively, D is TRBD1 (6 bases). The germline V and J ends were trimmed by 0 bases and 9 bases, with 12 bases remaining between them. Per the germline V gene, CDR1 is SGHRS and CDR2 is YFSETQ. The CDR3 runs to 13 residues. This chain's CDR3 is CASSLGGARSYTF. CDR3 DNA sequence: TGCGCCAGCAGCTTGGGGGGGGCGAGAAGCTACACCTTC.

V and J are TRBV5-1 and TRBJ1-2, with D possibly being TRBD1 (5 bases). Germline CDR1 is SGHRS and CDR2 is YFSETQ. There are 15 residues in the CDR3. Trimming left V 3 bases short and J 1 base short, with 13 bases between. For the CDR3, the DNA is TGCGCCAGCAGCTCGGGGTTAGGGGATAACTATGGCTACACCTTC. As protein: CASSSGLGDNYGYTF.

Details on this clone: Other DNA sequences in the same sample also yield this CDR3. The chain joins TRBV7-3 to TRBJ2-7, with 7 bases matching TRBD1. The CDR3 runs 15 residues. J gave up 3 bases and V 0 bases, and 5 bases lay outside the gene matches. CDR1 SGHTA and CDR2 FQGTGA come from the germline V gene. DNA of the CDR3: TGTGCCAGCAGCTTAACAGGGGGCGCGGGCTACGAGCAGTACTTC. Translating gives CASSLTGGAGYEQYF.

The CDR3 here is CASSYTNDQPQHF. CDR3 in DNA: TGTGCCAGCAGCTACACCAATGATCAGCCCCAGCATTTT. The chain combines TRBV7-2 with TRBJ1-5, with D unresolved. The length of the CDR3 is 13 residues. Germline-derived CDR1 and CDR2 are SGHTA and FQGNSA. Trimming took 4 bases from V and 5 from J, leaving 9 bases between them.